The 15 T cell receptor beta chains presented below share a single source sample, sequenced in a study of control samples from healthy donors and cancer patients. Produced via immunoSEQ multiplex PCR; TCRdb's table is partial and in-frame only. The sample has roughly 76,000 clones; around 94% are singletons. The sequenced sample was blood. The receptor set was obtained from a woman under 30 in good health.

The gene calls are TRBV7-3 and TRBJ2-7; D possibly corresponds to TRBD1 (7 bases). The CDR3 is 13 amino acids. V was shortened by 4 bases and J by 6 bases, with 13 bases between the two germline ends. Germline assignment: CDR1 SGHTA and CDR2 FQGTGA. The chain's CDR3 is CASSSQGGGEQYF. In nucleotides, the CDR3 is TGTGCCAGCAGCTCCCAGGGGGGAGGCGAGCAGTACTTC. The variable domain in full, completed from reference TRBV7-3 and TRBJ2-7, reads GAGVSQTPSNKVTEKGKYVELRCDPISGHTALYWYRQSLGQGPEFLIYFQGTGAADDSGLPNDRFFAVRPEGSVSTLKIQRTERGDSAVYLCASSSQGGGEQYFGPGTRLTVT.

This clone was seen more than once but under ten times. The rearrangement links TRBV7-2 to TRBJ1-5, with D possibly being TRBD1 (5 bases). Trimming cost V 6 bases and J 4 bases, with 16 bases left between them. Germline V gene sequence: CDR1 SGHTA, CDR2 FQGNSA. CDR3 length: 15 residues. CDR3 sequence: CASSFSQGLNQPQHF. As DNA, the CDR3 is TGTGCCAGCAGTTTCTCTCAGGGATTGAATCAGCCCCAGCATTTT. Full variable domain (outside the CDR3, taken from reference TRBV7-2 and TRBJ1-5): GAGVSQSPSNKVTEKGKDVELRCDPISGHTALYWYRQSLGQGLEFLIYFQGNSAPDKSGLPSDRFSAERTGGSVSTLTIQRTQQEDSAVYLCASSFSQGLNQPQHFGDGTRLSIL.

The rearrangement joins TRBV7-2 to TRBJ1-1; D is uncertain. The CDR3 has 15 amino acids. Germline V lookup: CDR1 SGHTA, CDR2 FQGNSA. With 0 bases removed from V and 0 bases from J, the gap between germline ends came to 8 bases. The DNA of the CDR3 is TGTGCCAGCAGCTTAGCGGTTGTTGTGAACACTGAAGCTTTCTTT. Its protein is CASSLAVVVNTEAFF.

This chain joins TRBV7-3 and TRBJ2-1, with TRBD1 matching 7 bases. Germline trimming cut 0 bases from V and 2 bases from J; bases unmatched to any gene: 7. Germline CDR1 is SGHTA and CDR2 is FQGTGA. The CDR3 is made up of 17 amino acids. The chain's CDR3 is CASSLTRPQGTYNEQFF. CDR3 DNA: TGTGCCAGCAGCTTAACACGGCCACAGGGGACCTACAATGAGCAGTTCTTC.

V and J are TRBV5-1 and TRBJ1-5, with a weak D call TRBD1 (5 bases). Germline V gene sequence: CDR1 SGHRS, CDR2 YFSETQ. V gave up 7 bases and J gave up 0 bases, with 14 bases separating them. This CDR3 has 15 amino acids. CDR3 amino acids: CASVFGAYSNQPQHF. CDR3 coding DNA: TGCGCCAGCGTCTTCGGGGCATATAGCAATCAGCCCCAGCATTTT.

This rearrangement joins TRBV27 to TRBJ1-5, with D possibly matching TRBD1 (6 bases). Trimming removed 8 bases from V and 4 bases from J, with 21 bases in between. Per germline, CDR1 MNHEY and CDR2 SMNVEV (reference sequence). This CDR3 contains 16 residues. In DNA, the CDR3 is TGTGCCAGCCAAGCCGTTGGGGGGCTCGAGAATCAGCCCCAGCATTTT. Protein product: CASQAVGGLENQPQHF.

The chain has TRBV3-1 (or the pseudogene TRBV3-2) and TRBJ2-1, with TRBD1 identical over 9 bases. V gave up 3 bases and J gave up 8 bases; unmatched junction bases: 11. Germline V gene lookup returns CDR1 LGHDT and CDR2 YNNKEL (reference sequence). The CDR3 is made up of 16 amino acids. Written as DNA, the CDR3 is TGTGCCAGCAGCCACAGGTGGGACAGGGAATTGGATGAGCAGTTCTTC. It specifies CASSHRWDRELDEQFF.

For the CDR3, the DNA is TGTGCCAGCAGTGTGGAACAGGGCAACAATCAGCCCCAGCATTTT. Its translation: CASSVEQGNNQPQHF. The rearrangement uses TRBV2 and TRBJ1-5, with TRBD1 as a possible D gene (6 bases). The V end was cut by 4 bases, the J end by 3 bases, with 13 bases between. Germline lookup yields CDR1 SNHLY and CDR2 FYNNEI. The CDR3 length is 15 residues.

This chain uses TRBV3-1 (or the pseudogene TRBV3-2) with TRBJ2-3, with D perhaps TRBD2 (6 bases). This CDR3 spans 16 amino acids. Trimming pared 0 bases from V and 0 bases from J, leaving 10 bases between. CDR1 is LGHDT, CDR2 YNNKEL, per germline (reference sequence). The CDR3 sequence: CASSQDPAGSTDTQYF. For the CDR3, the DNA is TGTGCCAGCAGCCAAGATCCAGCGGGTAGCACAGATACGCAGTATTTT.

V usage is TRBV27 and J usage is TRBJ1-5, with 7 bases fitting TRBD1. V trimming: 6 bases; J trimming: 4 bases; junction bases outside the gene matches: 6. This CDR3 has 14 residues. Looked up from germline, CDR1 is MNHEY and CDR2 is SMNVEV (reference sequence). The CDR3 spells CASSTGQRNQPQHF. For the CDR3, the DNA is TGTGCCAGCAGCACGGGACAGAGAAATCAGCCCCAGCATTTT.

This rearrangement joins TRBV25-1 to TRBJ2-3; D may be TRBD2 (6 bases). This CDR3 region has 14 residues. V was pared by 6 bases and J by 6 bases, with 16 bases between. Germline V CDR1 and CDR2: MGHDK, SYGVNS. CDR3 region: CASRKGLKGDTQYF. The CDR3 nucleotides are TGTGCCAGCAGGAAGGGACTTAAGGGGGATACGCAGTATTTT.

V gene TRBV6-5 combines with J gene TRBJ1-2, with TRBD1 matching over 8 bases. The J segment lost 8 bases and the V segment lost 0 bases, leaving 5 bases of the junction unmatched. This CDR3 is built from 14 residues. Germline V gene data show CDR1 as MNHEY and CDR2 as SVGAGI. For the CDR3, the DNA is TGTGCCAGCAGTTACTCGACAGGGGATCTAGGCTACACCTTC. Translation: CASSYSTGDLGYTF.

The chain combines TRBV19 with TRBJ1-1, with D possibly matching TRBD1 (5 bases). Germline assignment: CDR1 LNHDA and CDR2 SQIVND (reference sequence). The CDR3 length is 16 residues. The ends were cut back, 1 base at V and 1 base at J, with 13 bases in the middle. The CDR3 loop reads CASSIGGTGTNTEAFF. CDR3 DNA: TGTGCCAGTAGTATAGGGGGAACAGGAACGAACACTGAAGCTTTCTTT.

This clone was picked up one time. The genes are TRBV3-1 (or the pseudogene TRBV3-2) and TRBJ2-3, with D perhaps being TRBD1 or TRBD2 (5 bases each). The CDR3 is 15 amino acids. V was trimmed by 7 bases and J by 0 bases, leaving 14 bases between them. Germline V gives CDR1 LGHDT, CDR2 YNNKEL (reference sequence). Here the CDR3 DNA reads TGTGCCAGCACCCCGGGGACCCCTAGCACAGATACGCAGTATTTT. It translates to CASTPGTPSTDTQYF.

The rearrangement uses TRBV6-2 or TRBV6-3 and TRBJ1-1; TRBD1 might be the D (5 bases). The ends were cut back, 5 bases at V and 6 bases at J, with 16 bases in the middle. This CDR3 contains 14 residues. Looked up from germline, CDR1 is MNHEY and CDR2 is SVGEGT. The CDR3 loop is CASSKAGRMPEAFF. The CDR3 nucleotides read TGTGCCAGCAGTAAAGCAGGGAGGATGCCTGAAGCTTTCTTT.